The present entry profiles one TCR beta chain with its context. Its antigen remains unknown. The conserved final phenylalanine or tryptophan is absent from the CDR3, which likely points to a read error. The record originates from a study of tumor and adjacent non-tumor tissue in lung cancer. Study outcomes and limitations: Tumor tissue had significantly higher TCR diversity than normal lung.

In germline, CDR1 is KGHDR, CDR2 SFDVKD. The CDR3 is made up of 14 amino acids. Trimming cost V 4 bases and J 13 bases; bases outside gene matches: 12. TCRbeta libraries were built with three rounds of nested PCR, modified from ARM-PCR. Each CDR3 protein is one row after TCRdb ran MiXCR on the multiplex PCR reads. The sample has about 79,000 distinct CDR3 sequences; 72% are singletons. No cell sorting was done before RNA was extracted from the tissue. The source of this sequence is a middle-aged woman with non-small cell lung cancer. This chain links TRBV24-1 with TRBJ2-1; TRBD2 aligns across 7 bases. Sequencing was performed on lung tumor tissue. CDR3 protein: CATSEDSGLGEQFC. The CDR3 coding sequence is TGTGCCACCAGTGAAGATAGCGGGCTGGGTGAACAGTTCTGC.